This T cell receptor (beta chain) was identified during a study of a mutant IDH1 vaccine in newly diagnosed glioma. As for the study in general: Vaccination of patients was performed eight times, in weeks 1, 3, 5, 7, 11, 15, 19 and 23. Before enrollment, the patients had been treated with radiotherapy alone, temozolomide alone, or both together. Most of them had received both. Whole-study findings and limits: It was over 85% of patients that developed vaccine-induced immune responses.

CDR1 is MNHEY and CDR2 is SVGAGI in the germline V gene. V was pared by 0 bases and J by 7 bases, with 6 bases between. This CDR3 contains 13 residues. Time point given: week 11, during vaccination. Vaccination used 300 ug of mutant IDH1 20-mer peptide per dose, with topical imiquimod. The donors' diagnosis was new WHO grade 3 or 4 astrocytoma that was IDH1-mutant and ATRX-lost. Concerning this clone itself: Its cognate antigen is unknown.

Produced via immunoSEQ multiplex PCR; TCRdb's table is partial and in-frame only. The sample carries under 40,000 clones, roughly 80% recorded once. This chain uses TRBV6-5 with TRBJ2-2; no clear D gene. This TCR was sampled from a man under 40 with glioma. Specimen: PBMCs, collected from a glioma patient whose treatment included an IDH1 peptide vaccine. In DNA form, the CDR3 reads TGTGCCAGCAGTTACTCGAAAGTCGGGGAGCTGTTTTTT. Its translation is CASSYSKVGELFF.